This record covers a single T cell receptor (beta chain). Repertoires were generated with immunoSEQ multiplex PCR, while TCRdb's copy carries only in-frame clones and drops some. The table has 200,000 to 250,000 clones, about 83% seen once. The data stem from a study of blood T cell repertoires in COVID-19. The germline gives CDR1 MNHEY, CDR2 SVGEGT. V was clipped by 3 bases and J by 6 bases, with 18 bases between them. This CDR3 is 16 amino acids long. This chain joins TRBV6-2 or TRBV6-3 and TRBJ1-5; possibly TRBD1 for D (5 bases). Sequencing was carried out using peripheral blood. This receptor was taken from a man aged 55-75 years who had recovered from COVID-19. The CDR3: CASSYGFSGNSQPQHF. The DNA of the CDR3 is TGTGCCAGCAGTTATGGTTTTTCAGGGAACTCTCAGCCCCAGCATTTT.